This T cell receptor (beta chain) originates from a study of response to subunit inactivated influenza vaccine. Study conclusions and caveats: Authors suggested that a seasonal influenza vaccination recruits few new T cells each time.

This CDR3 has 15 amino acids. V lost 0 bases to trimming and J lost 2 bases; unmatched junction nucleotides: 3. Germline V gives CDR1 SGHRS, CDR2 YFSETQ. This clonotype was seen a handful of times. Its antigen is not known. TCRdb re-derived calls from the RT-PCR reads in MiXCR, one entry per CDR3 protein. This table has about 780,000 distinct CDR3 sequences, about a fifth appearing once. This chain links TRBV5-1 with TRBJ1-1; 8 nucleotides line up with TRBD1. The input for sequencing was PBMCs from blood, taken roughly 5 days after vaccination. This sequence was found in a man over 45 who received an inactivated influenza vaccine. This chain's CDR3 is CASSLGGQANTEAFF. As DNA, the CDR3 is TGCGCCAGCAGCTTGGGGGGACAGGCTAACACTGAAGCTTTCTTT.